This T cell receptor beta chain is from a study of shared clonotypes between healthy human individuals. Whole-study results and caveats: All-four-donor shared clonotypes had higher generation probabilities than non-shared clonotypes did. Clonotype sharing among donors, it was expected, would be affected by sequencing depth. Naive subsets, compared against memory subsets, generally had larger estimated richness values.

All participating donors were Caucasian adults from Nashville, Tennessee. Libraries were prepared by immunoSEQ multiplex PCR; TCRdb keeps only in-frame clonotypes and omits some of them. The repertoire has roughly 2.6 million clones, approximately 94% of them found once; the top ten carry 0.13% to 0.15%. To note about this clone: Antigen specificity is unknown.

In germline, CDR1 is KGHSH, CDR2 LQKENI. CDR3 size: 14 residues. With 5 bases removed from V and 8 bases from J, the gap between germline ends came to 18 bases. Sequencing was done on a sample of naive CD4+ T cells sorted from blood. The subset is: CD45RA+ positively selected. This TCR was sampled from a man younger than 30 in good health. The chain recombines TRBV18 with TRBJ1-1; tentative D call: TRBD1 (5 bases). CDR3: CASSFGTLLEEAFF. The CDR3 DNA is TGTGCCAGCTCATTCGGGACCCTTTTGGAGGAAGCTTTCTTT. Variable domain in full (rest from reference TRBV18 and TRBJ1-1): NAGVMQNPRHLVRRRGQEARLRCSPMKGHSHVYWYRQLPEEGLKFMVYLQKENIIDESGMPKERFSAEFPKEGPSILRIQQVVRGDSAAYFCASSFGTLLEEAFFGQGTRLTVV.